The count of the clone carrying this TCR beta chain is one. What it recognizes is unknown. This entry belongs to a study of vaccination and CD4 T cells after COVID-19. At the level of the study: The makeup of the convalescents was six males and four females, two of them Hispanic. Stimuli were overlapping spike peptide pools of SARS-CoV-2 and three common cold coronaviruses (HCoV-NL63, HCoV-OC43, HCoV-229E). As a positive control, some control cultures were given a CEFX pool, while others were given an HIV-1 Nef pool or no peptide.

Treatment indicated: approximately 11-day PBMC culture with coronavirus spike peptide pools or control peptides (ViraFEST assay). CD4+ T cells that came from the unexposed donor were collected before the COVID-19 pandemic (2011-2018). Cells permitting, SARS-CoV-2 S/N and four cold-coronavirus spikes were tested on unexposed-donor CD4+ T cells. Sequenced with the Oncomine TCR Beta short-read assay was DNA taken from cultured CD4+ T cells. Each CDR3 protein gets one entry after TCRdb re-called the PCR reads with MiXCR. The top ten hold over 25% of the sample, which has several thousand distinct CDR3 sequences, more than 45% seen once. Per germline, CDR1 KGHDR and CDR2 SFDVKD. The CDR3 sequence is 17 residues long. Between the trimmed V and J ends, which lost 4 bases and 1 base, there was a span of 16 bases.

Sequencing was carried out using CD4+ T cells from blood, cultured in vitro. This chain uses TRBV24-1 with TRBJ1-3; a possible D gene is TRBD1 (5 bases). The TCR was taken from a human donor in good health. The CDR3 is CATSDPRTPSSGNTIYF. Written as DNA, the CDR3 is TGTGCCACCAGTGACCCTCGGACACCCTCGTCTGGAAACACCATATATTTT.